This TCR beta chain came from a study of T cell changes during pregnancy in multiple sclerosis (dated by TCRdb to 2018 to 2020). For context, the study as a whole: The study looked at changes in the T cell repertoire across pregnancy in women with multiple sclerosis.

The CDR3 sequence holds 11 residues, the cysteine and phenylalanine included. Just the 33-base CDR3 DNA is kept, in frame starting at base 1. V loses 5 bases, J loses 0 bases, and the germline ends lie 2 bases apart. Via the germline V gene, CDR1 is SGHVS and CDR2 FQNEAQ. This clone was counted a few times. The antigen it recognizes is unknown. Nothing much larger sits one base from this clone, and base qualities are not available. The library was built by means of the immunoSEQ multiplex PCR assay. This immuneACCESS table, as held by TCRdb, lists in-frame sequences with V and J called but not all clones. Of the missing ones, under half trace to an unresolved V gene in checked studies; the others have no known cause. The sample data list 65,000 or so clones, and around 90% of these were observed just once. Roughly 2.2% of the sample goes to the ten largest clones.

The material sequenced was peripheral blood, taken in the second trimester of pregnancy. The chain joins TRBV7-8 to TRBJ2-7; the D segment cannot be called with confidence. The sequence derives from a female donor in good health, enrolled as a control in a pregnancy study. In nucleotide form, the sequence is TGTGCCAGCAGCCACTCCTACGAGCAGTACTTC. Translated, it gives CASSHSYEQYF.